A selection of T cell receptor beta chains follows, all from one sample in a study of blood T cell repertoires in COVID-19. The data were produced by immunoSEQ multiplex PCR, yet TCRdb's version contains in-frame clones alone and is incomplete. The sample lists about 200,000 clones, around 89% occurring once. Sequencing was done on a sample of peripheral blood. Source of these receptors: a man in his fifties with acute or convalescent COVID-19. Both conserved end residues are part of each CDR3. The D gene is left open where the match is weak. Clone size is given for some rows only: seen once, a few or many times, or a class if the clone is expanded.

V gene: TRBV6-2/TRBV6-3
D gene: NA
J gene: TRBJ1-2
clone size: NA
CDR3 protein: CASSEDRINYGYTF
CDR3 DNA: TGTGCCAGCAGCGAAGACAGAATAAACTATGGCTACACCTTC

V gene: TRBV5-1
D gene: NA
J gene: TRBJ2-3
clone size: NA
CDR3 protein: CASRRGPSTDTQYF
CDR3 DNA: TGCGCCAGCAGACGCGGGCCTAGCACAGATACGCAGTATTTT

V gene: TRBV25-1
D gene: NA
J gene: TRBJ2-1
clone size: NA
CDR3 protein: CASSLQGLGYNEQFF
CDR3 DNA: TGTGCCAGCAGCCTCCAAGGACTGGGTTACAATGAGCAGTTCTTC

V gene: TRBV27
D gene: TRBD2
J gene: TRBJ2-5
clone size: NA
CDR3 protein: CASSASGTQETQYF
CDR3 DNA: TGTGCCAGCAGTGCGAGCGGGACCCAAGAGACCCAGTACTTC

V gene: TRBV6-6
D gene: TRBD1
J gene: TRBJ1-2
clone size: few
CDR3 protein: CASSSLRDRSSSGYTF
CDR3 DNA: TGTGCCAGCAGTTCCCTGAGGGACAGATCGAGTTCGGGCTACACCTTC

V gene: TRBV3-1/TRBV3-2
D gene: NA
J gene: TRBJ2-7
clone size: NA
CDR3 protein: CASSQDPTSTYEQYF
CDR3 DNA: TGTGCCAGCAGCCAAGACCCGACTAGTACCTACGAGCAGTACTTC

V gene: TRBV19
D gene: NA
J gene: TRBJ2-5
clone size: NA
CDR3 protein: CASSIPTEKETQYF
CDR3 DNA: TGTGCCAGTAGTATCCCCACAGAGAAAGAGACCCAGTACTTC

V gene: TRBV9
D gene: NA
J gene: TRBJ2-2
clone size: NA
CDR3 protein: CASSGIAVDGTGELFF
CDR3 DNA: TGTGCCAGCAGCGGAATAGCGGTTGACGGGACCGGGGAGCTGTTTTTT

V gene: TRBV12-5
D gene: NA
J gene: TRBJ2-3
clone size: NA
CDR3 protein: CASSRGTDTQYF
CDR3 DNA: TGTGCTAGTTCCCGGGGCACAGATACGCAGTATTTT

V gene: TRBV2
D gene: NA
J gene: TRBJ1-5
clone size: NA
CDR3 protein: CASVEEALSNQPQHF
CDR3 DNA: TGTGCCAGCGTGGAGGAGGCGCTCTCCAATCAGCCCCAGCATTTT

V gene: TRBV27
D gene: TRBD1
J gene: TRBJ2-2
clone size: NA
CDR3 protein: CASRRTGSHTGELFF
CDR3 DNA: TGTGCCAGCAGACGGACAGGATCGCACACCGGGGAGCTGTTTTTT

V gene: TRBV19
D gene: NA
J gene: TRBJ1-4
clone size: NA
CDR3 protein: CASRPEGGAGDEKLFF
CDR3 DNA: TGTGCCAGCCGCCCCGAGGGCGGGGCAGGAGATGAAAAACTGTTTTTT

V gene: TRBV27
D gene: TRBD1
J gene: TRBJ1-4
clone size: NA
CDR3 protein: CASSSLSGQALEKLFF
CDR3 DNA: TGTGCCAGCAGTTCACTTTCGGGACAGGCTCTGGAAAAACTGTTTTTT

V gene: TRBV28
D gene: TRBD2
J gene: TRBJ2-7
clone size: NA
CDR3 protein: CASPPHLAGGSYEQYF
CDR3 DNA: TGTGCCAGCCCCCCCCACCTTGCGGGAGGGTCCTACGAGCAGTACTTC

V gene: TRBV7-9
D gene: NA
J gene: TRBJ2-5
clone size: NA
CDR3 protein: CASSPRRETQYF
CDR3 DNA: TGTGCCAGCAGCCCCAGGAGGGAGACCCAGTACTTC

V gene: TRBV7-3
D gene: TRBD2
J gene: TRBJ2-1
clone size: NA
CDR3 protein: CASSLAAGGYNEQFF
CDR3 DNA: TGTGCCAGCAGCTTAGCAGCGGGGGGGTACAATGAGCAGTTCTTC

V gene: TRBV18
D gene: TRBD1
J gene: TRBJ1-1
clone size: NA
CDR3 protein: CASSHNRGESTEAFF
CDR3 DNA: TGTGCCAGCTCACACAACAGGGGGGAGAGCACTGAAGCTTTCTTT

V gene: TRBV24-1
D gene: NA
J gene: TRBJ1-2
clone size: NA
CDR3 protein: CATSDSLVDGYTF
CDR3 DNA: TGTGCCACCAGTGATTCCCTCGTAGATGGCTACACCTTC

V gene: TRBV28
D gene: NA
J gene: TRBJ1-1
clone size: NA
CDR3 protein: CASSRTASLGEAFF
CDR3 DNA: TGTGCCAGCAGTCGGACAGCCAGCTTGGGTGAAGCTTTCTTT

V gene: TRBV2
D gene: NA
J gene: TRBJ1-5
clone size: NA
CDR3 protein: CASSPPPADFSNQPQHF
CDR3 DNA: TGTGCCAGCAGTCCGCCTCCAGCGGACTTTAGCAATCAGCCCCAGCATTTT

V gene: TRBV2
D gene: NA
J gene: TRBJ1-2
clone size: few
CDR3 protein: CASSEPPDGYTF
CDR3 DNA: TGTGCCAGCAGTGAACCTCCTGATGGCTACACCTTC

V gene: TRBV20-1
D gene: NA
J gene: TRBJ1-1
clone size: once
CDR3 protein: CSASNSLNTEAFF
CDR3 DNA: TGCAGTGCTAGTAACAGCTTGAACACTGAAGCTTTCTTT

V gene: TRBV7-3
D gene: NA
J gene: TRBJ1-6
clone size: few
CDR3 protein: CASSAQGGSPLHF
CDR3 DNA: TGTGCCAGCAGCGCCCAGGGCGGTTCACCCCTCCACTTT

V gene: TRBV2
D gene: TRBD1
J gene: TRBJ2-5
clone size: NA
CDR3 protein: CASSAGTGEETQYF
CDR3 DNA: TGTGCCAGCAGTGCCGGGACAGGGGAAGAGACCCAGTACTTC

V gene: TRBV5-1
D gene: TRBD1
J gene: TRBJ1-2
clone size: NA
CDR3 protein: CASSESQGAFYGYTF
CDR3 DNA: TGCGCCAGCAGCGAAAGTCAGGGGGCGTTCTATGGCTACACCTTC

V gene: TRBV30
D gene: TRBD2
J gene: TRBJ2-3
clone size: NA
CDR3 protein: CAWSGLAGARTDTQYF
CDR3 DNA: TGTGCCTGGAGTGGCCTAGCGGGAGCAAGGACAGATACGCAGTATTTT

V gene: TRBV27
D gene: NA
J gene: TRBJ2-5
clone size: few
CDR3 protein: CASSPLAGETQYF
CDR3 DNA: TGTGCCAGCAGTCCCCTCGCGGGGGAGACCCAGTACTTC

V gene: TRBV28
D gene: NA
J gene: TRBJ2-7
clone size: NA
CDR3 protein: CASSKQREQYF
CDR3 DNA: TGTGCCAGCAGCAAACAGCGGGAGCAGTACTTC

V gene: TRBV11-2
D gene: NA
J gene: TRBJ2-1
clone size: NA
CDR3 protein: CASSSSRSAGRGLQFF
CDR3 DNA: TGTGCCAGCAGCTCATCCAGGTCAGCGGGGAGGGGGTTGCAGTTCTTC